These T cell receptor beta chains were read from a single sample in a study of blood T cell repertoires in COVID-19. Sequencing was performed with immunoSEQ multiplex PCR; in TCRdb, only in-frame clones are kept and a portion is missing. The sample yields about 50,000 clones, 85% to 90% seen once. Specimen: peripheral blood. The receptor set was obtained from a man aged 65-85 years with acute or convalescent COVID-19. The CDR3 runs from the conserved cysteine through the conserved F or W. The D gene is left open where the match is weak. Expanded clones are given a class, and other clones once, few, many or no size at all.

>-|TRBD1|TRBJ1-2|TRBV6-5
TGTGCCAGCAGAGAGTGGGGACAGGGCGGTGGCTACACCTTC
CASREWGQGGGYTF
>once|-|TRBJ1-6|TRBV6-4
TGTGCCAGCAGAGCTGGGTCCGGGGTGAGACTCAGCTCCTATAATTCACCCCTCCACTTT
CASRAGSGVRLSSYNSPLHF
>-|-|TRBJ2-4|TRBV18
TGTGCCAGCTCACCTTGGGACGGCCAGGGGAACATTCAGTACTTC
CASSPWDGQGNIQYF
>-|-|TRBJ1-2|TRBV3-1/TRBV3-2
TGTGCCAGCAGCCACCGGACAGAGATCTATGGCTACACCTTC
CASSHRTEIYGYTF
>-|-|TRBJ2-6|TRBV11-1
TGTGCCACCGCACTAGGCTCTGGGGCCAACGTCCTGACTTTC
CATALGSGANVLTF
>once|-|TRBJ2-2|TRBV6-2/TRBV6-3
TGTGCCAGCAGTTCCTGGACAGCGAACACCGGGGAGCTGTTTTTT
CASSSWTANTGELFF
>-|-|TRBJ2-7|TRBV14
TGTGCCAGCAGCCAAGTGGCTACAGGGAAGAGGTACTTC
CASSQVATGKRYF
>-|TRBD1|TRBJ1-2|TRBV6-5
TGTGCCAGCATGACGACCGGGACAGGAGACGGCTACACCTTC
CASMTTGTGDGYTF
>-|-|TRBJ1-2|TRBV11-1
TGTGCCAGCAGCTTTGACTCTGCAAACTATGGCTACACCTTC
CASSFDSANYGYTF
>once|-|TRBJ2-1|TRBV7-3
TGTGCCAGCAGCTCCACTGGGGGGGCCAGTTACAATGAGCAGTTCTTC
CASSSTGGASYNEQFF
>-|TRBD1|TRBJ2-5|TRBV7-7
TGTGCCAGCAGCCCTCGACAGGGTCAAGAGACCCAGTACTTC
CASSPRQGQETQYF